The next 12 T cell receptor beta chains were all read from a single sample in a study of beta chain features in type 1 diabetes (dated by TCRdb to between 2018 and 2020). Library preparation employed the immunoSEQ multiplex PCR assay. The entire isolated RNA was reverse transcribed using the High Capacity cDNA Reverse Transcription Kit, and thus expressed TCRB transcripts were sequenced. TCRdb took over this immuneACCESS table, retaining in-frame rearrangements with V and J assigned. Such tables are incomplete; in checked studies, under half of the missing clones stem from an unresolved V gene, and the remainder is unexplained. Present in this sample are around 340,000 clones, 6.5% to 10% of which were seen just once. The ten largest clones add up to around 0.44% of the sample. The source material was central memory CD4+ T cells from blood. The receptors derive from a woman younger than 35 in good health.

There are a few counts of this clone. The gene calls are TRBV7-8 and TRBJ2-3, with D unclear. From germline, CDR1 is SGHVS and CDR2 FQNEAQ. The V end was cut by 2 bases, the J end by 0 bases, with 15 bases between. The CDR3 contains 17 residues. CDR3: CASSLRGVAASTDTQYF. The CDR3 region has the DNA TGTGCCAGCAGCTTAAGAGGAGTTGCAGCGAGCACAGATACGCAGTATTTT.

This clone was detected only a few times. The gene calls are TRBV18 and TRBJ2-3; D ambiguous. From germline, CDR1 is KGHSH and CDR2 LQKENI. The CDR3 runs to 15 residues. The ends were cut back, 2 bases at V and 4 bases at J, with 13 bases in the middle. The CDR3: CASSPSNFPADTQYF. In DNA, the CDR3 is TGTGCCAGCTCACCAAGTAATTTTCCCGCAGATACGCAGTATTTT.

The chain recombines TRBV27 with TRBJ1-1; D is unresolved. CDR3 length equals 13 residues. V gave up 8 bases and J gave up 1 base, with 11 bases separating them. Germline V gene sequence: CDR1 MNHEY, CDR2 SMNVEV (reference sequence). This CDR3 is CASSRAGNTEAFF. The CDR3 DNA follows: TGTGCCAGCTCTCGAGCGGGGAACACTGAAGCTTTCTTT.

This clone was observed many times. The chain uses TRBV9 and TRBJ2-6; D gene uncertain. Germline V gene data show CDR1 as SGDLS and CDR2 as YYNGEE. The CDR3 is 14 residues long. V lost 2 bases and J lost 1, with 4 bases in between. The CDR3: CASSVPSGANVLTF. The CDR3 DNA follows: TGTGCCAGCAGCGTCCCATCTGGGGCCAACGTCCTGACTTTC.

This chain joins TRBV10-3 and TRBJ2-5, with a weak D call TRBD1 (5 bases). The DNA matches TRBJ2-7 better at its end, which makes the J call doubtful. This CDR3 contains 14 residues. Germline CDR1 is ENHRY and CDR2 is SYGVKD. The chain's CDR3 is CAISGTFPAYEQYF. The CDR3, as DNA: TGTGCCATCAGTGGGACATTTCCGGCCTACGAGCAGTACTTC.

The V gene is TRBV5-1, the J gene TRBJ1-2; the match to TRBD1 covers 9 bases. Germline lookup yields CDR1 SGHRS and CDR2 YFSETQ. The trim removed 4 bases at V and 5 bases at J, leaving 6 bases unmatched. This CDR3 region has 14 residues. CDR3 nucleotides: TGCGCCAGCAGCATACGGACAGGGGAGTATGGCTACACCTTC. Translating it yields CASSIRTGEYGYTF.

This clone was detected a few times. This rearrangement joins TRBV7-3 to TRBJ1-2; the D gene is possibly TRBD1 (6 bases). The CDR3 spans 15 residues. Per germline, CDR1 SGHTA and CDR2 FQGTGA. V was pared by 5 bases and J by 0 bases, with 13 bases between. CDR3 protein: CASSPSGESNYGYTF. In nucleotides, the CDR3 is TGTGCCAGCAGCCCCTCAGGGGAATCTAACTATGGCTACACCTTC.

The chain employs TRBV28 and TRBJ2-5, with a tentative D call TRBD1 (5 bases). Germline assignment: CDR1 MDHEN and CDR2 SYDVKM. The CDR3 totals 14 residues. V lost 8 bases and J 4 bases, leaving 17 bases between the germline ends. CDR3 sequence (DNA): TGTGCCAGCGTCGGCGGCGTTAGGGGAGAGACCCAGTACTTC. This sequence encodes CASVGGVRGETQYF. Full variable domain (outside the CDR3, taken from reference TRBV28 and TRBJ2-5): DVKVTQSSRYLVKRTGEKVFLECVQDMDHENMFWYRQDPGLGLRLIYFSYDVKMKEKGDIPEGYSVSREKKERFSLILESASTNQTSMYLCASVGGVRGETQYFGPGTRLLVL.

The table lists this clone with a few counts. The same CDR3 arises from other DNA sequences in this sample as well. V gene TRBV11-2 combines with J gene TRBJ2-5, with D unresolved. Germline V lookup: CDR1 SGHAT, CDR2 FQNNGV. V was cut by 1 base and J by 1 base, with 1 base left in between. The CDR3 is 12 residues long. The CDR3 sequence: CASSLVQETQYF. For the CDR3, the DNA is TGTGCCAGCAGCTTAGTCCAAGAGACCCAGTACTTC.

The J gene is TRBJ2-1, the V gene TRBV5-4, with 10 bases identical to TRBD2. V was pared by 3 bases and J by 5 bases, with 5 bases of the junction left unmatched. Per the germline V gene, CDR1 is SGHNT and CDR2 is YYREEE (reference sequence). The CDR3 consists of 15 residues. CDR3 DNA sequence: TGTGCCAGCAGCTCCCCCGGACTAGCGGACAATGAGCAGTTCTTC. Translation gives CASSSPGLADNEQFF.

This clone was observed a few times. The chain is built from TRBV7-2 and TRBJ2-1; D is unclear. Germline V lookup: CDR1 SGHTA, CDR2 FQGNSA. This CDR3 has 13 residues. Deletions cut 6 bases from V and 2 bases from J, with 8 bases between. The CDR3 spells CASRIPPYNEQFF. The CDR3 DNA sequence: TGTGCCAGCAGAATCCCTCCCTACAATGAGCAGTTCTTC.

This clone showed up just a few times. This likely traces to a read error, being one base from a far larger clone. This chain links TRBV7-3 with TRBJ2-2, with D uncertain. From germline, CDR1 is SGHTA and CDR2 FQGTGA. The ends were cut back, 4 bases at V and 0 bases at J, with 3 bases in the middle. This CDR3 comprises 13 residues. The CDR3 region has the DNA TGTGCCAGCAGCTCGCCGAACACCGGGGAGCTGTTTTTT. It encodes CASSSPNTGELFF.